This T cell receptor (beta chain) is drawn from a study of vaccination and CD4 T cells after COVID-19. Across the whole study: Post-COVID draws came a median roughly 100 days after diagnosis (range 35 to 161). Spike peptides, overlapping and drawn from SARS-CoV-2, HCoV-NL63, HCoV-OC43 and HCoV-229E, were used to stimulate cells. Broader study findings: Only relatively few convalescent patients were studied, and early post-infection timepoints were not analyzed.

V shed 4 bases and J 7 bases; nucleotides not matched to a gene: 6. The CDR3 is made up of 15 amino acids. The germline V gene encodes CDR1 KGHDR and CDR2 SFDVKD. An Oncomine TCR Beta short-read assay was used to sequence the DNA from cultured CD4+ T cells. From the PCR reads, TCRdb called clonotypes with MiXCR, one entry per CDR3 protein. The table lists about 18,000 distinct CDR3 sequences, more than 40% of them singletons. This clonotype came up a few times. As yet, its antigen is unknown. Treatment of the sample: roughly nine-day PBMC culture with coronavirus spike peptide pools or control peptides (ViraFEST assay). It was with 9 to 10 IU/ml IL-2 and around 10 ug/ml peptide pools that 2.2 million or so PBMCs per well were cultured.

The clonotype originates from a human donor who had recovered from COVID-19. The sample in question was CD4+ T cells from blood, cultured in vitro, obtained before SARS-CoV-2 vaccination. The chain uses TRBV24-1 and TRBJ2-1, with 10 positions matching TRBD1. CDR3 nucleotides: TGTGCCACCAGTGAGACAGGGGGCGGTGGGAATGAGCAGTTCTTC. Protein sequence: CATSETGGGGNEQFF.